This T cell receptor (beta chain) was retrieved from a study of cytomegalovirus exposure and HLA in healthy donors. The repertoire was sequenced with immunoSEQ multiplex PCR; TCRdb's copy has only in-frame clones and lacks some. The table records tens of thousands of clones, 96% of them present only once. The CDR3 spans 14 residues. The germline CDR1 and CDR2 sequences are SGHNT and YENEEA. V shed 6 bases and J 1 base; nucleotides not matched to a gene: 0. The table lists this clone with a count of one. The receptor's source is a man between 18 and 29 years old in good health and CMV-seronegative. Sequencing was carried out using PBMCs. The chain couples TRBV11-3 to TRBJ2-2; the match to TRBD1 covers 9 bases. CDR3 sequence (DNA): TGTGCCAGCAGGGGACAGGGGAACACCGGGGAGCTGTTTTTT. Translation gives CASRGQGNTGELFF.